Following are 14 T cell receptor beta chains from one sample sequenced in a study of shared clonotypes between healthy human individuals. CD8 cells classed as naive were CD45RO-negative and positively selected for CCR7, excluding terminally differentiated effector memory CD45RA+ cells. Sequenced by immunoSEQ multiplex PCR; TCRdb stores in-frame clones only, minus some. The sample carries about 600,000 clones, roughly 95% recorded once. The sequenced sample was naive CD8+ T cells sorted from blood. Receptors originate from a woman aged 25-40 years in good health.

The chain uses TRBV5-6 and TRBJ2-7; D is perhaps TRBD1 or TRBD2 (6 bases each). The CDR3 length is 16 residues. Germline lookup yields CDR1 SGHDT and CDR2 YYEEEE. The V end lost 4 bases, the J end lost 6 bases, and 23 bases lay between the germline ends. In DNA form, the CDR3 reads TGTGCCAGCAGCGCCGGTTGGGGGGCTCAGCTTTCCGAGCAGTACTTC. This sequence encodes CASSAGWGAQLSEQYF.

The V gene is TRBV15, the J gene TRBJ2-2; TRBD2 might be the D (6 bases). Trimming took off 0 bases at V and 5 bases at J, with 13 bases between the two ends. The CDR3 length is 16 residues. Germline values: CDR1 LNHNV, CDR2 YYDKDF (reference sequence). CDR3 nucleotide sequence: TGTGCCACCAGCAGAGATATTACGGGGGAAACCGGGGAGCTGTTTTTT. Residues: CATSRDITGETGELFF.

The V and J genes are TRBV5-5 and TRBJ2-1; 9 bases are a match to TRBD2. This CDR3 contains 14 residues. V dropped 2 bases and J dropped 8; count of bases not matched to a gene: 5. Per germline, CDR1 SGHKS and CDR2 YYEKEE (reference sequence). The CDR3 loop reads CASSFSGSSYEQFF. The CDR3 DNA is TGTGCCAGCAGCTTTAGCGGGAGTAGCTATGAGCAGTTCTTC.

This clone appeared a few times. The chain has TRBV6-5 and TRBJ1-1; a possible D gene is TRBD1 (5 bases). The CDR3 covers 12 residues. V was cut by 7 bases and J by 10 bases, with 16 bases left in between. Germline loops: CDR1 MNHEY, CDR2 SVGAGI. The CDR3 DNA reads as TGTGCCAGCAAAGGGGACGAGAGGGCAGCTTTCTTT. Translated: CASKGDERAAFF.

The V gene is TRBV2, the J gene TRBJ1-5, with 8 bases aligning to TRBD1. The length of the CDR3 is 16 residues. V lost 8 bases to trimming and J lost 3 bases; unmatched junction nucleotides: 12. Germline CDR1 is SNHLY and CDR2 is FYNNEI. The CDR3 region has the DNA TGTGCCAGCGCGGGGACCTCAGGGGGCGCCAATCAGCCCCAGCATTTT. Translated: CASAGTSGGANQPQHF.

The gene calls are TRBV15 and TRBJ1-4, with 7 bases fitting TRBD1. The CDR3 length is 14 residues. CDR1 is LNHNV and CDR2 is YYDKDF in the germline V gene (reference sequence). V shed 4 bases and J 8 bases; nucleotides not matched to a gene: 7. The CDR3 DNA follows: TGTGCCACCAGCACTAGGACAGGTGACGAAAAACTGTTTTTT. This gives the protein CATSTRTGDEKLFF.

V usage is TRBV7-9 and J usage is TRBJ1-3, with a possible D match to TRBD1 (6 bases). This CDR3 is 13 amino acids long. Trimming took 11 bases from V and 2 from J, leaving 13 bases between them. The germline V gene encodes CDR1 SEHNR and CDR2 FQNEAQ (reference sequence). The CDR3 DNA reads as TGTGCCGGTGGGGGGGCGCCTGGAAACACCATATATTTT. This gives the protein CAGGGAPGNTIYF.

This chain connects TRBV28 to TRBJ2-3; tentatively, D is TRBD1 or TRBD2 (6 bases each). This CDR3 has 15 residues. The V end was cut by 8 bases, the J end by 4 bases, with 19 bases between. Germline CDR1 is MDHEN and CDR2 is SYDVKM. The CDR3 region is CASLGGRGVADTQYF. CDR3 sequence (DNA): TGTGCCAGCCTTGGGGGGCGGGGAGTAGCAGATACGCAGTATTTT.

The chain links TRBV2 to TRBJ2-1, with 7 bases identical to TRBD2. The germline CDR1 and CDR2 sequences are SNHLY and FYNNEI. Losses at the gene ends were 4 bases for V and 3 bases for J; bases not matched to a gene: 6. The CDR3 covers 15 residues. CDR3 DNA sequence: TGTGCCAGCAGTGCCCCCCAGCGGGACTACAATGAGCAGTTCTTC. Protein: CASSAPQRDYNEQFF.

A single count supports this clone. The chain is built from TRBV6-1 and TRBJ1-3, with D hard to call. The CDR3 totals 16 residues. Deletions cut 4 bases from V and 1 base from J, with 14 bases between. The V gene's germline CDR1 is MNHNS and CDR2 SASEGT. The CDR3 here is CASSVFPLLSGNTIYF. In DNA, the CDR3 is TGTGCCAGCAGTGTCTTTCCTCTCCTTTCTGGAAACACCATATATTTT.

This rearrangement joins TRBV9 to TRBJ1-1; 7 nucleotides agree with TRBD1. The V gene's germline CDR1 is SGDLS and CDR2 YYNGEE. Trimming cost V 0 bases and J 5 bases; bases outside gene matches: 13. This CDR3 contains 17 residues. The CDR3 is CASSVEGPTGISTEAFF. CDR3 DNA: TGTGCCAGCAGCGTAGAAGGTCCGACAGGGATAAGTACTGAAGCTTTCTTT. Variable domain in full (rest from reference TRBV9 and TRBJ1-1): DSGVTQTPKHLITATGQRVTLRCSPRSGDLSVYWYQQSLDQGLQFLIQYYNGEERAKGNILERFSAQQFPDLHSELNLSSLELGDSALYFCASSVEGPTGISTEAFFGQGTRLTVV.

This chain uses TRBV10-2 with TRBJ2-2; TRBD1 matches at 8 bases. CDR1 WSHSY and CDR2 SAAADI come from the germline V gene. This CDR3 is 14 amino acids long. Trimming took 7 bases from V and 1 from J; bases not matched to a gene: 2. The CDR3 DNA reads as TGCGCCAGCAACGACAGGGGGAACACCGGGGAGCTGTTTTTT. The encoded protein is CASNDRGNTGELFF.

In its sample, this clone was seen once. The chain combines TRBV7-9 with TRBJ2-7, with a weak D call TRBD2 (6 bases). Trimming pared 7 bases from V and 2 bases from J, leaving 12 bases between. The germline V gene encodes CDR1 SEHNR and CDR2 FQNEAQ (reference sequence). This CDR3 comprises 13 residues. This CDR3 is CASKGTDPYEQYF. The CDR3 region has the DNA TGTGCCAGCAAGGGGACTGACCCCTACGAGCAGTACTTC.

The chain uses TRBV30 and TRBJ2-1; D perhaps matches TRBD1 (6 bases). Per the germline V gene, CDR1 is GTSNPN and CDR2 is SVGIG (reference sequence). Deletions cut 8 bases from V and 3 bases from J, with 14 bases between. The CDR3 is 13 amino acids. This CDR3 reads CAAPGTYYNEQFF. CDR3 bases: TGTGCCGCTCCCGGGACATACTACAATGAGCAGTTCTTC.